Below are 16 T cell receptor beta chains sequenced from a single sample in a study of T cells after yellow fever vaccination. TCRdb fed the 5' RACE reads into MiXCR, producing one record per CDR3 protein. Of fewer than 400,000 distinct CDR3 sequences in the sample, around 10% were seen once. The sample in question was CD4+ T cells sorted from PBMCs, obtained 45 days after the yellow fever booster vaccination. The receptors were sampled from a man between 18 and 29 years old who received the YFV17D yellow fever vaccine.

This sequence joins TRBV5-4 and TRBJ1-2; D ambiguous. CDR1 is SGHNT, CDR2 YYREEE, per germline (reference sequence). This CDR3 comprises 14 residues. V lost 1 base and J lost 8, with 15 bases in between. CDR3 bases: TGTGCCAGCAGCTTGCCCAAGCCGACGGGAGGCTACACCTTC. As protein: CASSLPKPTGGYTF. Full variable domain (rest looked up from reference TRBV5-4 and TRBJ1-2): ETGVTQSPTHLIKTRGQQVTLRCSSQSGHNTVSWYQQALGQGPQFIFQYYREEENGRGNFPPRFSGLQFPNYSSELNVNALELDDSALYLCASSLPKPTGGYTFGSGTRLTVV.

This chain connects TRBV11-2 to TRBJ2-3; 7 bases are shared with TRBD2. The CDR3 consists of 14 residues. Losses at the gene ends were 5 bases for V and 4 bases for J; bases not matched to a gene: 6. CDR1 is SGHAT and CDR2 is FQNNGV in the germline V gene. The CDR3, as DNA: TGTGCCAGCAGCCCGGGGGGAGGGTCAGATACGCAGTATTTT. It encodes CASSPGGGSDTQYF.

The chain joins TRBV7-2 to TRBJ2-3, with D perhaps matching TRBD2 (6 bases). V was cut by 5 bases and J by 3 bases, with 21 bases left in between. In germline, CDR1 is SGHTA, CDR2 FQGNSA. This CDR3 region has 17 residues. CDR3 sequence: CASSRGWGGGRTDTQYF. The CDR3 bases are TGTGCCAGCAGCAGGGGATGGGGCGGAGGGAGAACAGATACGCAGTATTTT.

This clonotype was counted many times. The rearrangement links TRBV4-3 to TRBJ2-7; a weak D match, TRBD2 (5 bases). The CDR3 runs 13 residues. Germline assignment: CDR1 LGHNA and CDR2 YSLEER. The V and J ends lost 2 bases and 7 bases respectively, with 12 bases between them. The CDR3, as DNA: TGCGCCAGCAGCCAAATTGCGGGCGGAGAGCAGTACGTC. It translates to CASSQIAGGEQYV.

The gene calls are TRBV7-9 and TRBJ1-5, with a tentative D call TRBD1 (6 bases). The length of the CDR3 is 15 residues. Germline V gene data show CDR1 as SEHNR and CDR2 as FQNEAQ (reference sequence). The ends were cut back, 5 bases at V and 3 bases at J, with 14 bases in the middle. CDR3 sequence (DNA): TGTGCCAGCAGCCTTAGCAGGGGTCCCAATCAGCCCCAGCATTTT. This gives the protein CASSLSRGPNQPQHF.

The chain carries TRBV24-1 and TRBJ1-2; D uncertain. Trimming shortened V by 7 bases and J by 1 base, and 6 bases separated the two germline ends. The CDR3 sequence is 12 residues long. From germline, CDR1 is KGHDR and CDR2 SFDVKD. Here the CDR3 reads CATSDDNYGYTF. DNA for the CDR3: TGTGCCACCAGCGACGATAACTATGGCTACACCTTC.

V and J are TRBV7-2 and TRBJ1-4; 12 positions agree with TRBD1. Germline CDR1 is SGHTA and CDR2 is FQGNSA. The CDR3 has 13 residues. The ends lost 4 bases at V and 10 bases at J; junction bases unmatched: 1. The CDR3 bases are TGTGCCAGCAGCTCGGGACAGGGGGCAAAACTGTTTTTT. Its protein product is CASSSGQGAKLFF.

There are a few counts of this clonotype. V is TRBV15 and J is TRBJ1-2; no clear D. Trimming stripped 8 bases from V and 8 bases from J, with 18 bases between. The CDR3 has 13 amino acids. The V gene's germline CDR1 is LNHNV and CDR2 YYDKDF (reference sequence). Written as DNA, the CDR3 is TGTGCCACCCATAGGCGAGGGTCGCGGGGCTACACCTTC. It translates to CATHRRGSRGYTF.

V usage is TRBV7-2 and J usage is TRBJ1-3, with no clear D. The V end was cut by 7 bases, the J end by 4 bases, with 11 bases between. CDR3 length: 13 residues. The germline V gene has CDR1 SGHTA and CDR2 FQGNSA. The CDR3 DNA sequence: TGTGCCAGCAAAGATCGGTCGGGAAACACCATATATTTT. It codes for CASKDRSGNTIYF.

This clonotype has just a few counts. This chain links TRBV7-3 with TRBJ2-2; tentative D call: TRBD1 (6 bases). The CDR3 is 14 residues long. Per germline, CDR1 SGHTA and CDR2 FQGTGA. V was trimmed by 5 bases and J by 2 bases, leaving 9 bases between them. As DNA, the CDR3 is TGTGCCAGCAGCAAGGGGGTAAACACCGGGGAGCTGTTTTTT. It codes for CASSKGVNTGELFF.

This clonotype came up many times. The CDR3 sequence: CASSLSGSGELFF. For the CDR3, the DNA is TGCGCCAGCAGCCTAAGCGGGTCCGGGGAGCTGTTTTTT. This chain joins TRBV4-1 and TRBJ2-2; weak D call: TRBD2 (6 bases). Germline V lookup: CDR1 MGHRA, CDR2 YSYEKL. V gave up 4 bases and J gave up 6 bases, with 9 bases separating them. The CDR3 is 13 residues long.

The CDR3 DNA reads TGTGCCAGCAGCACGTTAGCGGGGGCCGGCTCCTACAATGAGCAGTTCTTC. Translated: CASSTLAGAGSYNEQFF. This rearrangement joins TRBV7-9 to TRBJ2-1; 9 bases map to TRBD2. The germline CDR1 and CDR2 sequences are SEHNR and FQNEAQ (reference sequence). The CDR3 totals 17 residues. The trim removed 5 bases at V and 0 bases at J, leaving 8 bases unmatched.

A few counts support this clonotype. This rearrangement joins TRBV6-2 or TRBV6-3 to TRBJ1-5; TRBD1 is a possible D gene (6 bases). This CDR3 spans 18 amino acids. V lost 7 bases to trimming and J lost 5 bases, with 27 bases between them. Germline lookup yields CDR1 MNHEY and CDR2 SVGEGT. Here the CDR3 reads CASKPQPPGHLVDQPQHF. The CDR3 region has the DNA TGTGCCAGCAAGCCCCAACCACCGGGACATCTGGTCGATCAGCCCCAGCATTTT.

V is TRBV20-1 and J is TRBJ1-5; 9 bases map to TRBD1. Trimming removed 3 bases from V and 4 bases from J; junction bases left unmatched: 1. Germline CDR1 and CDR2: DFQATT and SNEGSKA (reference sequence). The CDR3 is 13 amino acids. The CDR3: CSARGQGNQPQHF. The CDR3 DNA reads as TGCAGTGCTAGGGGACAGGGAAATCAGCCCCAGCATTTT.

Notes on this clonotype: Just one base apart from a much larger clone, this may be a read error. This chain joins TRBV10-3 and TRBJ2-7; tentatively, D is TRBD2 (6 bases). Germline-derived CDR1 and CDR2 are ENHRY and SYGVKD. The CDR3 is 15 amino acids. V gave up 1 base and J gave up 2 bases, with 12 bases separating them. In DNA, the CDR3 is TGTGCCATCAGTGAGTGGGGGGTACCCACCTACGAGCAGTACTTC. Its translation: CAISEWGVPTYEQYF.

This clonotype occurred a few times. The CDR3 DNA reads TGTGCCAGCAGCTTAATAGGTGGTGAAGCTTTCTTT. Encoded protein: CASSLIGGEAFF. V and J are TRBV7-3 and TRBJ1-1; D ambiguous. This CDR3 spans 12 amino acids. Germline CDR1 and CDR2: SGHTA and FQGTGA. With 1 base removed from V and 7 bases from J, the gap between germline ends came to 7 bases.